This T cell receptor beta chain stems from a study of regulatory T cells in long-lasting Graves disease. In this sample, this clonotype turned up many times. No antigen is known for it. The CDR3 totals 13 residues. Germline assignment: CDR1 MNHNS and CDR2 SASEGT. V was trimmed by 6 bases and J by 3 bases, leaving 11 bases between them. The TCR beta library used iRepertoire HTBI primers with Arm-PCR amplification of CDR3. TCRdb independently ran MiXCR on the multiplex PCR reads; one entry per CDR3 protein. Of about 460,000 distinct CDR3 sequences in the sample, approximately 15% are singletons; the top ten hold more than 15%. Time point meaning: newly diagnosed GD, antithyroid drugs for less than 3 months. PBMC-extracted RNA yielded the TCR library. EDTA tubes received roughly 9.7 milliliters of drawn peripheral blood. Whole-study findings and limits: Persistent disease samples used TRBV28, TRBJ1-2 and TRBJ2-5 preferentially.

The sample was also reused in another study, on T cells in Graves' hyperthyroidism and ophthalmopathy. From that report: The TCR CDR3 was amplified in a first-round RT-PCR using the HTBI primer set. Ophthalmopathy stood apart from stable hyperthyroidism in a 13 V-J model.

V gene TRBV6-1 combines with J gene TRBJ1-1; D gene unclear. The origin of this receptor is a woman aged 45-65 years with Graves disease. The source was peripheral blood mononuclear cells (PBMCs), collected at new diagnosis, from a patient treated with antithyroid drugs. The CDR3 here is CASRVTRDTEAFF. The CDR3 DNA is TGTGCCAGCAGAGTAACACGGGACACTGAAGCTTTCTTT.